This T cell receptor beta chain comes out of a study of control samples from healthy donors and cancer patients. Clones were sequenced by immunoSEQ multiplex PCR, and TCRdb holds only the in-frame ones, with some missing. The data hold 250,000 to 300,000 clones, with 82% observed a single time. This receptor was identified in an older woman with lung cancer. The source material was PBMCs.

CDR3 in DNA: TGTGCCAGCAGTTTCAACAGGGCCGGGGAGCTGTTTTTT. Protein product: CASSFNRAGELFF. This chain connects TRBV28 to TRBJ2-2; D is possibly TRBD1 (6 bases). The ends were cut back, 3 bases at V and 6 bases at J, with 8 bases in the middle. The germline CDR1 and CDR2 sequences are MDHEN and SYDVKM. The CDR3 is made up of 13 amino acids.